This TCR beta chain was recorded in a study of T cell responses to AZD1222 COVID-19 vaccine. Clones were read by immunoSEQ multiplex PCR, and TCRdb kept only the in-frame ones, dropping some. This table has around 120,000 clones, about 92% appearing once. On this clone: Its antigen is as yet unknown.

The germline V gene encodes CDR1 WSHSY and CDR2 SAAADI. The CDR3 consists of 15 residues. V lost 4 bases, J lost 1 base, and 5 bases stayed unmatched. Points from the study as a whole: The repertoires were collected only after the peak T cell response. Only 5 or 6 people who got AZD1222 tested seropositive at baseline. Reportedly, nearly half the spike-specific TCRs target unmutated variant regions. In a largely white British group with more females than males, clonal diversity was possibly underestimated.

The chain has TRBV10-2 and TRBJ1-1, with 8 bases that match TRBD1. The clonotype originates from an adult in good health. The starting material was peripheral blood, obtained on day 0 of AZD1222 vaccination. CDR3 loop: CASSVLDRGNTEAFF. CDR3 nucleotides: TGCGCCAGCAGTGTTCTAGACAGGGGGAACACTGAAGCTTTCTTT.